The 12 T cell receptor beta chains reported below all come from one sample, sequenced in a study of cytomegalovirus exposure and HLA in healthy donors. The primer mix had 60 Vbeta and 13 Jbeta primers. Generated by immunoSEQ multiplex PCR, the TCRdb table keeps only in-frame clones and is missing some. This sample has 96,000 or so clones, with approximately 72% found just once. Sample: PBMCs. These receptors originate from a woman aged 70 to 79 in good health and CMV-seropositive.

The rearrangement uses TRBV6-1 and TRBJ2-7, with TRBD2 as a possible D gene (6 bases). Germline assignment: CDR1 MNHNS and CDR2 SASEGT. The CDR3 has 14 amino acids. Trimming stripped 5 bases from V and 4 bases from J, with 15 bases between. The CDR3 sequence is CASSTPGAGYEQYF. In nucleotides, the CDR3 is TGTGCCAGCAGTACTCCGGGAGCGGGTTACGAGCAGTACTTC.

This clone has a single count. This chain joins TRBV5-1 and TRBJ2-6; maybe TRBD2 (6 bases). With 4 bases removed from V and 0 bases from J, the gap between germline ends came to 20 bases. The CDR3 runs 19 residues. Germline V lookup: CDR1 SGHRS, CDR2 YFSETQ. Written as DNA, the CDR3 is TGCGCCAGCAGCCTAGCGACGGGGGTGGGTTTCTCTGGGGCCAACGTCCTGACTTTC. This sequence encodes CASSLATGVGFSGANVLTF.

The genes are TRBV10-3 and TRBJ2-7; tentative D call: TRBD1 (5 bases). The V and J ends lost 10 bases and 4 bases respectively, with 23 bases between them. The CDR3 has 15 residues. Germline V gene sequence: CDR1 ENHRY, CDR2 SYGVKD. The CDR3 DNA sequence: TGTGCCACCTACGATACCATGCTATCAGGGTACGAGCAGTACTTC. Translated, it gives CATYDTMLSGYEQYF.

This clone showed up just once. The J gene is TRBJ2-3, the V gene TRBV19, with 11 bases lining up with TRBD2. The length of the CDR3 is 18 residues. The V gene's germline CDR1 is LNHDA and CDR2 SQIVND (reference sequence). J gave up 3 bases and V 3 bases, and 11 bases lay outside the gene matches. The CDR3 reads CASSIPLSSGGVTDTQYF. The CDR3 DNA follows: TGTGCCAGTAGTATCCCCCTGAGTAGCGGGGGGGTAACAGATACGCAGTATTTT.

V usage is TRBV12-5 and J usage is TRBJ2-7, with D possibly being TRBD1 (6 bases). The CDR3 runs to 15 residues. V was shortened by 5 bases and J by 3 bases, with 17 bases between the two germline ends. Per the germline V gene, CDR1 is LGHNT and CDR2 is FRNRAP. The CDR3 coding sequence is TGTGCTAGTGGTATCTACAGGGCCCAGATCTACGAGCAGTACTTC. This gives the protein CASGIYRAQIYEQYF.

The DNA of the CDR3 is TGCGCCAGCAGCTTGAGTCAGGGGGTATACAATGAGCAGTTCTTC. As protein: CASSLSQGVYNEQFF. The chain links TRBV5-1 to TRBJ2-1, with 7 bases matching TRBD1. The ends lost 1 base at V and 4 bases at J; junction bases unmatched: 5. There are 15 residues in the CDR3. Germline CDR1 reads SGHRS; CDR2 reads YFSETQ.

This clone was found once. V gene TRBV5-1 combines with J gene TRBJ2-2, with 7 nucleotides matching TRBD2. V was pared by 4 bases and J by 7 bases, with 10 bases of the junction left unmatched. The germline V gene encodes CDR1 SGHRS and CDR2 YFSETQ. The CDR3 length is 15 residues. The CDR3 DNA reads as TGCGCCAGCAGCAAAGGACTAGAAGGTGTCGGGGAGCTGTTTTTT. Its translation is CASSKGLEGVGELFF.

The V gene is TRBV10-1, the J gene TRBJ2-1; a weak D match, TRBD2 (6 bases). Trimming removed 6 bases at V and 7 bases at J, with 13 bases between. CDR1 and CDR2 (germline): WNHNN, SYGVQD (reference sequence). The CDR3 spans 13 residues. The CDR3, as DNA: TGCGCCAGCAGCCCCCGGGGGAGAAATGAGCAGTTCTTC. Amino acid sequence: CASSPRGRNEQFF.

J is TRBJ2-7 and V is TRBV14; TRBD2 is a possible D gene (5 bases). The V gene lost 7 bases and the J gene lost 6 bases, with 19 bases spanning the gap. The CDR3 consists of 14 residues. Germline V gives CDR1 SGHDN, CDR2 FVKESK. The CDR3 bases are TGTGCCAGCACCCCAAGCGGACTCGTTCGCGAGCAGTACTTC. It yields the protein CASTPSGLVREQYF.

CDR3 DNA: TGCAGTACTCTTAGAGGCAATGAGCAGTTCTTC. As protein: CSTLRGNEQFF. The chain has TRBV20-1 and TRBJ2-1; D gene uncertain. This CDR3 spans 11 amino acids. Germline V gene data show CDR1 as DFQATT and CDR2 as SNEGSKA (reference sequence). Deletions cut 8 bases from V and 6 bases from J, with 11 bases between.

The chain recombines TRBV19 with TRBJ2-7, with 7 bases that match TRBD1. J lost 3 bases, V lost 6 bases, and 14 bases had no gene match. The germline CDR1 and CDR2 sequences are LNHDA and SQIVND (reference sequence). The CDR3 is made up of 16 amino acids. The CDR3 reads CASSSTPGQRDYEQYF. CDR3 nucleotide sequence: TGTGCCAGTAGCTCCACCCCGGGACAGCGAGACTACGAGCAGTACTTC.

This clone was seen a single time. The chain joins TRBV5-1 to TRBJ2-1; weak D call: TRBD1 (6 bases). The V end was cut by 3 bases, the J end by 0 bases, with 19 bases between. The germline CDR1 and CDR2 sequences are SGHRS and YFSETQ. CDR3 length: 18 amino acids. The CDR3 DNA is TGCGCCAGCAGCTGGGGGCAACAGGTTTCTAGCTCCTACAATGAGCAGTTCTTC. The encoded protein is CASSWGQQVSSSYNEQFF.